This T cell receptor beta chain comes out of a study of follicular helper T cells after annual influenza vaccination. Study-level results: Successive annual vaccinations recalled a recurrent oligoclonal ICOS+CD38+ cTfh response with influenza-specific clonotypes.

To note about this clone: Its matching antigen is unknown.

Specified time point: 2014-2015 season, 7 days after vaccination. Profiled with immunoSEQ multiplex PCR; TCRdb holds only in-frame clones, not every one. Of about 9,800 clones in the sample, about four fifths were seen once. This sequence was found in an adult who received the influenza vaccine. The sample consisted of CXCR5- memory CD4+ T cells sorted from blood, taken 7 days after influenza vaccination.

CDR3 nucleotides: TGTGCCAGTAGTATGATCGGGCTCAGGGTGAACACTGAAGCTTTCTTT. Its translation: CASSMIGLRVNTEAFF. This chain uses TRBV19 with TRBJ1-1; possible D gene TRBD1, 5 bases. Between the trimmed V and J ends, which lost 3 bases and 0 bases, there was a span of 14 bases. There are 16 residues in the CDR3. Looked up from germline, CDR1 is LNHDA and CDR2 is SQIVND (reference sequence).